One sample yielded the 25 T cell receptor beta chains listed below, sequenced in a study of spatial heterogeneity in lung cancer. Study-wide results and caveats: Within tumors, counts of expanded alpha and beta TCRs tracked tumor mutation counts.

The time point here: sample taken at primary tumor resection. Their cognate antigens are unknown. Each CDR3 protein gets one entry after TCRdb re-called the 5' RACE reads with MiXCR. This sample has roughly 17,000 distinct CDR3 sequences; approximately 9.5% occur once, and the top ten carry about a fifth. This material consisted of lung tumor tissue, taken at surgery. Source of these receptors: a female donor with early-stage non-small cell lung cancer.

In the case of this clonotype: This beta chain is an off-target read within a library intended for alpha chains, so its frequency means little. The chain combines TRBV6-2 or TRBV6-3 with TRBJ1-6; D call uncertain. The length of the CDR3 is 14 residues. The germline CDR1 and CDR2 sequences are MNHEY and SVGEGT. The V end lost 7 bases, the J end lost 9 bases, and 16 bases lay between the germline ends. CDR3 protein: CASTERSGASPLHF. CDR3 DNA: TGTGCCAGCACCGAACGATCAGGAGCTTCACCCCTCCACTTT.

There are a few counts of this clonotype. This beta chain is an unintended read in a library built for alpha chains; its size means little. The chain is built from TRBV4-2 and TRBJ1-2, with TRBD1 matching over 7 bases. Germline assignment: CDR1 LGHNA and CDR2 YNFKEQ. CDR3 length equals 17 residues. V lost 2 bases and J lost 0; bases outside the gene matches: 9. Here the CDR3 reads CASSQRDRGSPNYGYTF. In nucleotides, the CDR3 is TGTGCCAGCAGCCAAAGGGACAGAGGATCCCCTAACTATGGCTACACCTTC.

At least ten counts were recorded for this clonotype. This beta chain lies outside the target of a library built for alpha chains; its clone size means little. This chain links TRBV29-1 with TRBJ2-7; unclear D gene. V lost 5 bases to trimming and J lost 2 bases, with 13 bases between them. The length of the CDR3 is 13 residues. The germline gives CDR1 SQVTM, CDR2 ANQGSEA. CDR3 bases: TGCAGCGTTAGGTGGCCGGCAGCCTACGAGCAGTACTTC. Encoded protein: CSVRWPAAYEQYF.

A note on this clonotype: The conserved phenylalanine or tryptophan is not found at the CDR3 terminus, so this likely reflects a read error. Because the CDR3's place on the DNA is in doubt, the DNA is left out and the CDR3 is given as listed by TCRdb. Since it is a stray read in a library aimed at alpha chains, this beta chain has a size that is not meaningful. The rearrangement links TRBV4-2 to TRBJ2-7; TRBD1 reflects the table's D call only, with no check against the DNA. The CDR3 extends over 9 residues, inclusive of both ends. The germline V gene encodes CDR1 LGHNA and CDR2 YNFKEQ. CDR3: CASSLYPGQ.

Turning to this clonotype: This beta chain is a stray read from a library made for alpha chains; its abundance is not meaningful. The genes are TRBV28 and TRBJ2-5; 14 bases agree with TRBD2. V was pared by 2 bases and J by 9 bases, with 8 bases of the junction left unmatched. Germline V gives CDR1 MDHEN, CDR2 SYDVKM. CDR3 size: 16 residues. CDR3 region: CASSLAGTSGGAAQYF. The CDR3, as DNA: TGTGCCAGCAGTTTAGCGGGGACTAGCGGGGGTGCGGCCCAGTACTTC. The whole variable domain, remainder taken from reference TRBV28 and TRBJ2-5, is DVKVTQSSRYLVKRTGEKVFLECVQDMDHENMFWYRQDPGLGLRLIYFSYDVKMKEKGDIPEGYSVSREKKERFSLILESASTNQTSMYLCASSLAGTSGGAAQYFGPGTRLLVL.

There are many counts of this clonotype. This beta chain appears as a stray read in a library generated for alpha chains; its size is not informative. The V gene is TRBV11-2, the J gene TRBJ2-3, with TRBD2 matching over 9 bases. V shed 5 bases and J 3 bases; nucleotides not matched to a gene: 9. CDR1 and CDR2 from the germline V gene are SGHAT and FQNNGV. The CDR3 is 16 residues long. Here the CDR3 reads CASSTRLAVGTDTQYF. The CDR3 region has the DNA TGTGCCAGCAGCACCCGACTAGCGGTGGGTACAGATACGCAGTATTTT.

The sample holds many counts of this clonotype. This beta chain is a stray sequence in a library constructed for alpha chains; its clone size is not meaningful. The CDR3 region is CASSPDRAGGYTF. The CDR3 nucleotides are TGTGCCAGCAGCCCCGACAGGGCAGGGGGCTACACCTTC. The genes are TRBV6-1 and TRBJ1-2; 7 bases align to TRBD1. J lost 8 bases, V lost 6 bases, and 9 bases had no gene match. CDR3 size: 13 residues. CDR1 is MNHNS, CDR2 SASEGT, per germline.

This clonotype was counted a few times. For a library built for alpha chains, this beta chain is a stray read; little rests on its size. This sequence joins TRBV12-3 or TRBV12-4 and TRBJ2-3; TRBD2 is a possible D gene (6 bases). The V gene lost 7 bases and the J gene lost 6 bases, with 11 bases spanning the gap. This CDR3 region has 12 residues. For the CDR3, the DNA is TGTGCCAGCAAAGCTAGCGTCGATACGCAGTATTTT. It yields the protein CASKASVDTQYF.

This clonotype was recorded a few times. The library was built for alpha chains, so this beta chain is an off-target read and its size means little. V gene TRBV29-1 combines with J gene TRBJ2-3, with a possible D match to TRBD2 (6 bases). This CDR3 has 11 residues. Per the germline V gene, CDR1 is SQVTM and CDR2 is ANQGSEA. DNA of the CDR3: TGCATGGGCGGGGTCGGGGAGGCGCAGTATTTT. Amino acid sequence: CMGGVGEAQYF.

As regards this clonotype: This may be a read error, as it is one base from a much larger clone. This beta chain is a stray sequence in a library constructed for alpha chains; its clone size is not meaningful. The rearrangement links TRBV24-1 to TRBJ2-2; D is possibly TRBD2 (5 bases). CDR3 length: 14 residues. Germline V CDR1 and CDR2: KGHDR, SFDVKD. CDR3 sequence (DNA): TGTGCCACCAGTGATTGGGCAAACACCGGGGAGCCGTTTTTT. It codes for CATSDWANTGEPFF.

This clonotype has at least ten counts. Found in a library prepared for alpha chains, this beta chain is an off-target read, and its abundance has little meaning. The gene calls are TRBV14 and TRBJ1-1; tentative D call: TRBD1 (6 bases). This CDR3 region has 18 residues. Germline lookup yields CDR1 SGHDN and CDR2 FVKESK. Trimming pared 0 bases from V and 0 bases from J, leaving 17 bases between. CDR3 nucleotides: TGTGCCAGCAGCCAAGATAAGGGGGGAGGACTCGTGAACACTGAAGCTTTCTTT. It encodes CASSQDKGGGLVNTEAFF.

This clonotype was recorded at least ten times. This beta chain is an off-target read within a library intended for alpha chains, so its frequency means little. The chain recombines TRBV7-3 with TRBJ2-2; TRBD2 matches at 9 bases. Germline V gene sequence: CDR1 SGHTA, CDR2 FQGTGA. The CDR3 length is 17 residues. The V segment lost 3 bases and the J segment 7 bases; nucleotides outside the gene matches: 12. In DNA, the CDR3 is TGTGCCAGCAGCTTCACCGGGACTAGCTCCTCTGGCGGGGAGCTGTTTTTT. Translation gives CASSFTGTSSSGGELFF.

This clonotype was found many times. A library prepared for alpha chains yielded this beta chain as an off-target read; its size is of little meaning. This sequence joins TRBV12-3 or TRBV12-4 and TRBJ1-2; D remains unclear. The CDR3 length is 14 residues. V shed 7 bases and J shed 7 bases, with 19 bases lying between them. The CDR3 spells CASTLRLNSLGYTF. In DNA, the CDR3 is TGTGCCAGCACCCTAAGGCTAAATAGTCTTGGCTACACCTTC.

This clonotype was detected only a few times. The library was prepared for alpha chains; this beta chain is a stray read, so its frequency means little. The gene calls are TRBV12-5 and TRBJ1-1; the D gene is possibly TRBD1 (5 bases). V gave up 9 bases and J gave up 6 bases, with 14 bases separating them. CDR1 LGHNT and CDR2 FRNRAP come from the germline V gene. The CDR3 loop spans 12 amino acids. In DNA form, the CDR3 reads TGTGCTAGCGGTACAGGATTATCTGAAGCTTTCTTT. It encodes CASGTGLSEAFF.

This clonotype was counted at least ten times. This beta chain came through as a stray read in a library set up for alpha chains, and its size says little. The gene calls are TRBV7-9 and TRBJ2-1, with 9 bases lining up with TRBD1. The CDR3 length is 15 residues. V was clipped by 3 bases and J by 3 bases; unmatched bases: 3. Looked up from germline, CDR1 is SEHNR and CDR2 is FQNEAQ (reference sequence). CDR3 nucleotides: TGTGCCAGCAGCTTTGAGGACAGGGGCTACAATGAGCAGTTCTTC. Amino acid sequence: CASSFEDRGYNEQFF. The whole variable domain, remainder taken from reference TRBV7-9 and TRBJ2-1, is DTGVSQNPRHKITKRGQNVTFRCDPISEHNRLYWYRQTLGQGPEFLTYFQNEAQLEKSRLLSDRFSAERPKGSFSTLEIQRTEQGDSAMYLCASSFEDRGYNEQFFGPGTRLTVL.

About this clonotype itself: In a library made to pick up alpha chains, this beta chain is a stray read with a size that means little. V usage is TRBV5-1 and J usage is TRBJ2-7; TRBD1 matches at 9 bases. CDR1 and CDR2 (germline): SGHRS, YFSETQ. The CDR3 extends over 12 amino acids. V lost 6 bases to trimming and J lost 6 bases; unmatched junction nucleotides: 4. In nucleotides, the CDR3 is TGCGCCAGCACCGGGACAGGGCGCGAGCAGTACTTC. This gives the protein CASTGTGREQYF.

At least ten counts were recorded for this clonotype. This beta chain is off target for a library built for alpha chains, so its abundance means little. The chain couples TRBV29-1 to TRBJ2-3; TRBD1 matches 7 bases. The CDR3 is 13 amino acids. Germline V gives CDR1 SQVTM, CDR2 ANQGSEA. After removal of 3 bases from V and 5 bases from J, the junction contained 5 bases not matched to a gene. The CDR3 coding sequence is TGCAGCGTTGATTCTTACAGGGGAGATACGCAGTATTTT. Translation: CSVDSYRGDTQYF.

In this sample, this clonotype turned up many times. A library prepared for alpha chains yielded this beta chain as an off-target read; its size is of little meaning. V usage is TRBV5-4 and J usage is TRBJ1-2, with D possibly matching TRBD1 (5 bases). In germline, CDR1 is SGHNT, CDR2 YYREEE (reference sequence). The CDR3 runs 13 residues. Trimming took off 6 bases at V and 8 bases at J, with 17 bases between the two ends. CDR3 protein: CASTTPRGGGYTF. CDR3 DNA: TGTGCCAGCACCACCCCCCGGGGCGGCGGCTACACCTTC.

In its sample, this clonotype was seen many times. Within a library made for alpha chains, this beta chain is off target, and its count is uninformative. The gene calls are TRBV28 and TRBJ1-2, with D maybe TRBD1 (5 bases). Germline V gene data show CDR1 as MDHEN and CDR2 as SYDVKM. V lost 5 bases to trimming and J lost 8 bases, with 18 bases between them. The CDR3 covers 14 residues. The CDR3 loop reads CASSGTGSVGGYTF. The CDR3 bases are TGTGCCAGCAGTGGCACAGGATCCGTTGGGGGCTACACCTTC.

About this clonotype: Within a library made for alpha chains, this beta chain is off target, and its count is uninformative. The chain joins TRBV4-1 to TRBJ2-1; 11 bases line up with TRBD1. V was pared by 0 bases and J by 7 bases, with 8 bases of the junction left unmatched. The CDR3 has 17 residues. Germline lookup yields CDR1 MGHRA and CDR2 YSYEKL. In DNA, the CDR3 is TGCGCCAGCAGCCAAGATCCAGGACAGGGGGCGCAAAATGAGCAGTTCTTC. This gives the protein CASSQDPGQGAQNEQFF.

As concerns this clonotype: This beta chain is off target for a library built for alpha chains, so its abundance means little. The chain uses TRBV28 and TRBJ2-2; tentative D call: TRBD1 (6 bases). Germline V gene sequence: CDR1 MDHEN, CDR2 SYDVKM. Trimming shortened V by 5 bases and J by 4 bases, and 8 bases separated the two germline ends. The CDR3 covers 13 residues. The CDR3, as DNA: TGTGCCAGCAGTCTACAGGGCACCGGGGAGCTGTTTTTT. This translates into CASSLQGTGELFF.

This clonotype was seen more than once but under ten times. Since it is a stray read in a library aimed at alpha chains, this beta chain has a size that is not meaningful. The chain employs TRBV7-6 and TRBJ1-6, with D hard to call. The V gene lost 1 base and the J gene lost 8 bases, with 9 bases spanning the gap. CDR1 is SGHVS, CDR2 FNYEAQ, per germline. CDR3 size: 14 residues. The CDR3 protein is CASSLGGSDSPLHF. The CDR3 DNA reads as TGTGCCAGCAGCTTAGGGGGTTCGGATTCACCCCTCCACTTT.

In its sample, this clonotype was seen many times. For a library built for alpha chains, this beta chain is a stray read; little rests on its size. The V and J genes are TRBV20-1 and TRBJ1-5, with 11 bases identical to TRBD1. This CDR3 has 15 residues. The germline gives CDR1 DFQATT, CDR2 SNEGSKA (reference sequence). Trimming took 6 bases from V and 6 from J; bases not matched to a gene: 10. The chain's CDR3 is CSAPGQGAWGQPQHF. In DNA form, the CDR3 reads TGCAGTGCACCCGGACAGGGGGCGTGGGGTCAGCCCCAGCATTTT.

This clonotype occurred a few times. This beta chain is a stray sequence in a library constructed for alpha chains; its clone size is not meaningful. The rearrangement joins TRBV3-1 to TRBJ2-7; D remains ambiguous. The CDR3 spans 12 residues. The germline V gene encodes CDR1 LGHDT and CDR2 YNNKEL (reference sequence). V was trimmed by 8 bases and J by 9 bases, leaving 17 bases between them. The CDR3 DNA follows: TGTGCCAGCGGTCAAAATCAGGAGAGGCAGTACTTC. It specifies CASGQNQERQYF.

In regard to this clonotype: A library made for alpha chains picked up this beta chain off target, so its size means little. In DNA form, the CDR3 reads TGTGCCACCAGCAGAGATCCCTGCGGCGGCTACACCTTC. This gives the protein CATSRDPCGGYTF. The rearrangement joins TRBV15 to TRBJ1-2, with D unclear. CDR3 length: 13 residues. Germline V gives CDR1 LNHNV, CDR2 YYDKDF (reference sequence). V was shortened by 0 bases and J by 8 bases, with 10 bases between the two germline ends.